This T cell receptor beta chain stems from a study of beta chain features in type 1 diabetes. Note on this clone: Its target is not known.

Expressed TCRB transcripts were sequenced after all isolated RNA was converted to cDNA. Here immunoSEQ multiplex PCR was the method, and the copy in TCRdb shows in-frame clones only, minus some. The table records hundreds of thousands of clones, about 10% of them present only once. Trimming removed 4 bases from V and 5 bases from J, with 11 bases in between. The CDR3 sequence is 14 residues long. Germline CDR1 is SGHTA and CDR2 is FQGTGA. Study-level results: Any HLA effect on TCRB rearrangement was left unresolved by small sub-analyses.

V gene TRBV7-3 combines with J gene TRBJ2-2; D is perhaps TRBD2 (6 bases). This TCR came from a woman younger than 35 in good health. Material: naive CD4+ T cells from blood. The CDR3: CASSSVGGTGELFF. In DNA form, the CDR3 reads TGTGCCAGCAGCTCCGTCGGGGGAACCGGGGAGCTGTTTTTT.